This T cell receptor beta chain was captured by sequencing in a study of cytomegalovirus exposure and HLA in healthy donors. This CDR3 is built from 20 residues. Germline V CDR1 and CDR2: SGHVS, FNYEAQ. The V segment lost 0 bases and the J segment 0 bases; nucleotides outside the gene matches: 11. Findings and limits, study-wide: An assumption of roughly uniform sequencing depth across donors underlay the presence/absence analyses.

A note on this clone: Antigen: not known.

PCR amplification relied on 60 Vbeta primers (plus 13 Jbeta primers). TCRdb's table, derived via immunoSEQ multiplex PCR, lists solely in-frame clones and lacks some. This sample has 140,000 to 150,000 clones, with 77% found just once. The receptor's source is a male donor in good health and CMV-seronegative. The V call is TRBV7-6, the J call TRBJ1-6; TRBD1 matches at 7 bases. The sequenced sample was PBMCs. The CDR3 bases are TGTGCCAGCAGCTTAGCCGTATTCGGACAGGAGAGCTCCTATAATTCACCCCTCCACTTT. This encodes CASSLAVFGQESSYNSPLHF.